The clone carrying this TCR beta chain showed up many times. Its cognate antigen is unknown. Cells sorted as Tregs were CD4+, CD25+ and CD127-/low. Study-level points and caveats: The larger-cohort validation was restricted to a single TCR beta V-J rearrangement rather than whole repertoires. Tumor Treg TCRs overlapped most with tumor naive CD4+ cells. The TCR gene usage of tumor memory CD4+ T cells clustered together with blood and lymph node memory CD4+ cells and with lymph node naive CD4+ cells.

The CDR3 contains 16 residues. J gave up 0 bases and V 5 bases, and 7 bases lay outside the gene matches. CDR1 SGHVS and CDR2 FNYEAQ come from the germline V gene. After constant-region reverse-primer amplification, full-length variable regions underwent semi-nested PCR with Nested Universal Primer A. TCRdb analysed the 5' RACE reads with MiXCR anew, one entry per CDR3 protein. The sample shows around 44,000 distinct CDR3 sequences, approximately 22% of them seen only once. The sample taken for sequencing was Tregs sorted from blood. The genes are TRBV7-6 and TRBJ1-5, with TRBD1 matching 7 bases. This TCR was sampled from a female donor with breast cancer. The CDR3 DNA reads TGTGCCAGCAGCAAAAGGGGACAGTATAGCAATCAGCCCCAGCATTTT. It specifies CASSKRGQYSNQPQHF.